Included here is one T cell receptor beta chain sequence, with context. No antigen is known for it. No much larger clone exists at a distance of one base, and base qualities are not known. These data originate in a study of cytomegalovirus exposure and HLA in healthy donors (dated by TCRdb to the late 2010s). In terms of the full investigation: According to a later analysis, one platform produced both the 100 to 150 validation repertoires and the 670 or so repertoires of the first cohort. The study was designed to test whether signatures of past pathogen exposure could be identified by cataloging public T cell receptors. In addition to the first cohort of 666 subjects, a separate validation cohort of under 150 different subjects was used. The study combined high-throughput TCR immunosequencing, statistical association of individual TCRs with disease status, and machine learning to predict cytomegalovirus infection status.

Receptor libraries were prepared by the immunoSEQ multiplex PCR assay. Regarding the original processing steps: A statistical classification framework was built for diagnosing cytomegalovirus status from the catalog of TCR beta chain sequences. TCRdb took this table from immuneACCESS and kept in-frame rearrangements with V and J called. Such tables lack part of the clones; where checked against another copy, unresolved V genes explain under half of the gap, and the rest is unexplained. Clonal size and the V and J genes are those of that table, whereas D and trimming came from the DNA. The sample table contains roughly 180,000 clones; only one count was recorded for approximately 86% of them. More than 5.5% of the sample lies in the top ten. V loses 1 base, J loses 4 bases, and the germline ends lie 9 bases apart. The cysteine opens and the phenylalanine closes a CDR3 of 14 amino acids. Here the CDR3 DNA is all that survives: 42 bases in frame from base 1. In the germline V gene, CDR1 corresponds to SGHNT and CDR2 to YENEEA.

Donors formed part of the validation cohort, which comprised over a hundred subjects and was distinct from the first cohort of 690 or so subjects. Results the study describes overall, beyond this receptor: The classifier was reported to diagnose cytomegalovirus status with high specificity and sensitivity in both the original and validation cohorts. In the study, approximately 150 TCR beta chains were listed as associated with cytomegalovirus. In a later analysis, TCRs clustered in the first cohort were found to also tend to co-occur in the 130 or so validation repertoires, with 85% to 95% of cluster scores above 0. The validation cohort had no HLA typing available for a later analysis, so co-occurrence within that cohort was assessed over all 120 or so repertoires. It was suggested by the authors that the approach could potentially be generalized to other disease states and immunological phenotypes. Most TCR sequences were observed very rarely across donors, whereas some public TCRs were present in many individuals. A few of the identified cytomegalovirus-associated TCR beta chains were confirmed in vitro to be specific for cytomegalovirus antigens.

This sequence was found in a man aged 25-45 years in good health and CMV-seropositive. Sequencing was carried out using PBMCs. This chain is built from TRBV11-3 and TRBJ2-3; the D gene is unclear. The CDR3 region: CASSLVYPSDTQYF. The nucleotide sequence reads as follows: TGTGCCAGCAGCTTAGTCTACCCTTCAGATACGCAGTATTTT. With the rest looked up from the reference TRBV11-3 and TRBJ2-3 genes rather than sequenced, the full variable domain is EAGVVQSPRYKIIEKKQPVAFWCNPISGHNTLYWYLQNLGQGPELLIRYENEEAVDDSQLPKDRFSAERLKGVDSTLKIQPAELGDSAVYLCASSLVYPSDTQYFGPGTRLTVL.